The entry below describes one T cell receptor (beta chain). What it binds is unknown. This sample was included in a study of T cell responses to AZD1222 COVID-19 vaccine. Assay used: immunoSEQ multiplex PCR; TCRdb lists only in-frame clones, some missing. In the table there are over 110,000 clones, 85% to 95% of which are singletons. Study-level results: Baseline serostatus was positive in only a handful of AZD1222 recipients. A mostly white British donor set with more females was recruited, and clonal diversity was possibly underestimated. Repertoires were sampled only after the peak T cell response.

V lost 5 bases, J lost 6 bases, and 14 bases lay in between. The V gene's germline CDR1 is SGHTA and CDR2 FQGNSA. CDR3 size: 14 residues. The rearrangement joins TRBV7-2 to TRBJ2-1; D is perhaps TRBD1 (6 bases). The origin of this receptor is an adult who had recovered from COVID-19. Source: peripheral blood, taken after recovery from COVID-19. The CDR3 bases are TGTGCCAGCAGCCGTTCCAGGGGTACCAATGAGCAGTTCTTC. It codes for CASSRSRGTNEQFF.